This entry features one T cell receptor beta chain sequence. The data were obtained in a study of cytomegalovirus exposure and HLA in healthy donors. The CDR3 length is 15 residues. With 1 base removed from V and 4 bases from J, the gap between germline ends came to 13 bases. Germline V gene sequence: CDR1 SEHNR, CDR2 FQNEAQ (reference sequence). Use of 60 Vbeta and 13 Jbeta primers characterized the PCR. Data came from immunoSEQ multiplex PCR; TCRdb stores just in-frame clones and leaves some out. The sample shows about 300,000 clones, 75% to 90% of them seen only once. The sequence was obtained from a man aged 35 to 55 in good health and CMV-seropositive. The chain combines TRBV7-9 with TRBJ1-1; possibly TRBD1 for D (5 bases). Material for sequencing was PBMCs. DNA of the CDR3: TGTGCCAGCAGCTTAGTCGGGGGAATGGGCACTGAAGCTTTCTTT. The encoded protein is CASSLVGGMGTEAFF.